The rows below give T cell receptor beta chains drawn from one sample of a study of control samples from healthy donors and cancer patients. Some clones are missing from TCRdb's copy, which holds only in-frame ones; the method was immunoSEQ multiplex PCR. This sample has about 120,000 clones, with about 95% found just once. Sample: blood. The receptors originated from a young man in good health. Each CDR3 is given with its conserved first and last residue. The order of the fields is D gene, clone size, J gene, V gene, CDR3 protein, CDR3 DNA. A D gene is named only where the DNA matches it firmly. The size of a clone is reported for some rows only, either as once, few or many, or as a class for expanded clones.

-	few	TRBJ2-1	TRBV5-4	CASSLGSDRAGRNEQFF	TGTGCCAGCAGCTTGGGGAGCGACCGGGCGGGGCGCAATGAGCAGTTCTTC
-	-	TRBJ1-2	TRBV11-2	CASSSSAPWGYTF	TGTGCCAGCAGCTCTTCGGCTCCTTGGGGCTACACCTTC
-	once	TRBJ2-3	TRBV4-3	CASSQDDTSTDTQYF	TGCGCCAGCAGCCAAGATGACACAAGCACAGATACGCAGTATTTT
-	-	TRBJ2-5	TRBV27	CASSLSGGNNGETQYF	TGTGCCAGCAGTTTATCCGGCGGGAATAACGGAGAGACCCAGTACTTC
TRBD1	-	TRBJ1-1	TRBV28	CASRPPGQGPEAFF	TGTGCCAGCAGGCCACCGGGACAGGGGCCCGAAGCTTTCTTT
-	-	TRBJ2-5	TRBV5-5	CASSLLGTPFQETQYF	TGTGCCAGCAGCTTGCTCGGGACACCTTTTCAAGAGACCCAGTACTTC
TRBD1	-	TRBJ1-2	TRBV7-9	CASSLRQGYGYTF	TGTGCCAGCAGCTTACGACAGGGCTATGGCTACACCTTC
-	-	TRBJ1-2	TRBV12-3/TRBV12-4	CASSLGYGYTF	TGTGCCAGCAGTTTAGGATATGGCTACACCTTC
-	-	TRBJ2-2	TRBV19	CASSISRIGELFF	TGTGCCAGTAGTATAAGCAGGATCGGGGAGCTGTTTTTT
-	once	TRBJ2-7	TRBV7-2	CASSLDLPAVEQYF	TGTGCCAGCAGCTTAGATTTGCCGGCCGTCGAGCAGTACTTC
-	once	TRBJ1-1	TRBV3-1/TRBV3-2	CASAKSPMNTEAFF	TGTGCCAGCGCTAAGTCACCTATGAACACTGAAGCTTTCTTT